Listed below are T cell receptor beta chains from one sample, sequenced in a study of neoadjuvant anti-PD-1 for oral cavity cancer. Sequenced by immunoSEQ multiplex PCR; TCRdb stores in-frame clones only, minus some. The sample has around 14,000 clones, about 70% seen once. This material consisted of PBMCs, taken before nivolumab (anti-PD-1) treatment. Source of these receptors: a person between 40 and 80 years old with oral cavity squamous cell carcinoma. The CDR3 runs from the conserved cysteine through the conserved F or W. The D gene is left open where the match is weak. The size field is filled for only some rows; it gives once, few, many or a size class.

D,size,V,J,CDR3,DNA
TRBD2,NA,TRBV29-1,TRBJ2-1,CSVERPLAGGPLYNEQFF,TGCAGCGTTGAAAGACCACTAGCGGGAGGCCCGCTCTACAATGAGCAGTTCTTC
NA,NA,TRBV6-1,TRBJ2-1,CASSGPGQSSYNEQFF,TGTGCCAGCAGTGGCCCCGGGCAGAGCTCCTACAATGAGCAGTTCTTC
TRBD1,NA,TRBV29-1,TRBJ2-1,CSVSLQGSSYNEQFF,TGCAGCGTTTCCCTACAGGGGAGCTCCTACAATGAGCAGTTCTTC
NA,NA,TRBV13,TRBJ1-1,CASSSPGGEDTEAFF,TGTGCCAGCAGCTCCCCCGGGGGCGAGGACACTGAAGCTTTCTTT
NA,once,TRBV7-9,TRBJ1-1,CASTMTGNTEAFF,TGTGCCAGCACCATGACAGGAAACACTGAAGCTTTCTTT
NA,NA,TRBV7-2,TRBJ1-1,CASSRDSAAREAFF,TGTGCCAGCAGTCGAGACTCCGCCGCGAGGGAAGCTTTCTTT
TRBD1,NA,TRBV5-5,TRBJ1-5,CASSRQGMWQPQHF,TGTGCCAGCAGCCGACAGGGGATGTGGCAGCCCCAGCATTTT
TRBD1,few,TRBV6-5,TRBJ2-2,CASRKLDRGTGELFF,TGTGCCAGCAGGAAACTGGACAGGGGGACCGGGGAGCTGTTTTTT
NA,NA,TRBV9,TRBJ1-1,CASSPRGGLVEAFF,TGTGCCAGCAGCCCCCGAGGGGGTTTAGTTGAAGCTTTCTTT
NA,few,TRBV5-5,TRBJ2-5,CASSVDAAGKRGGTQYF,TGTGCCAGCAGCGTGGACGCCGCGGGTAAACGTGGGGGGACCCAGTACTTC
NA,NA,TRBV7-9,TRBJ1-2,CASSLSGGNGYTF,TGTGCCAGCAGCTTATCTGGGGGGAATGGCTACACCTTC
NA,NA,TRBV11-2,TRBJ2-5,CASSSEPLKTQYF,TGTGCCAGCAGCTCAGAACCGCTCAAGACCCAGTACTTC
NA,NA,TRBV7-6,TRBJ2-2,CASSLQATGELFF,TGTGCCAGCAGCCTCCAGGCCACCGGGGAGCTGTTTTTT
TRBD2,NA,TRBV14,TRBJ2-1,CASSPTAGSGNEQFF,TGTGCCAGCAGCCCTACAGCGGGATCTGGGAATGAGCAGTTCTTC
TRBD1,NA,TRBV25-1,TRBJ2-4,CASSEGQGLAKNIQYF,TGTGCCAGCAGTGAGGGACAGGGGCTAGCCAAAAACATTCAGTACTTC
NA,NA,TRBV4-2,TRBJ1-4,CASSQVPVGEKLFF,TGTGCCAGCAGCCAAGTACCCGTCGGTGAAAAACTGTTTTTT
NA,NA,TRBV5-1,TRBJ2-3,CASSFGEGGADTQYF,TGCGCCAGCAGCTTCGGGGAGGGGGGAGCAGATACGCAGTATTTT
NA,NA,TRBV7-9,TRBJ1-1,CASSDPRLNTEAFF,TGTGCCAGCAGCGACCCCCGGCTGAACACTGAAGCTTTCTTT
TRBD1,NA,TRBV2,TRBJ1-2,CASSERVETGAHGYTF,TGTGCCAGCAGTGAACGCGTGGAGACAGGGGCCCATGGCTACACCTTC
NA,NA,TRBV19,TRBJ1-2,CASRYPGGRKDGYTF,TGTGCCAGTAGATACCCCGGGGGAAGAAAGGATGGCTACACCTTC
TRBD1,few,TRBV4-1,TRBJ1-2,CASSLGQGNYGYTF,TGCGCCAGCAGCCTAGGACAGGGAAACTATGGCTACACCTTC
NA,NA,TRBV7-9,TRBJ1-2,CASSSGGDYGYTF,TGTGCCAGCTCCTCTGGGGGGGACTATGGCTACACCTTC
TRBD1,NA,TRBV6-6,TRBJ1-1,CASGRTGETEAFF,TGTGCCAGCGGACGGACAGGTGAGACTGAAGCTTTCTTT
NA,few,TRBV6-1,TRBJ1-1,CASIYLGRDTEAFF,TGTGCCAGCATATACCTAGGGCGGGACACTGAAGCTTTCTTT
NA,NA,TRBV6-1,TRBJ2-1,CASSASGFLRGSSYNEQFF,TGTGCCAGCAGTGCCAGCGGGTTCCTTAGGGGTAGCTCCTACAATGAGCAGTTCTTC
TRBD2,NA,TRBV11-3,TRBJ2-1,CASSFGLAGGKYNEQFF,TGTGCCAGCAGCTTTGGACTAGCGGGAGGGAAGTACAATGAGCAGTTCTTC
TRBD1,NA,TRBV6-1,TRBJ2-7,CASSEGGQLVIYEQYF,TGTGCCAGCAGTGAAGGGGGACAGCTGGTTATCTACGAGCAGTACTTC
NA,NA,TRBV6-5,TRBJ1-1,CASSRLEGGNTEAFF,TGTGCCAGCAGTCGTTTGGAGGGTGGAAACACTGAAGCTTTCTTT
NA,NA,TRBV7-2,TRBJ2-5,CASSYYREAETQYF,TGTGCCAGCAGCTACTACAGGGAAGCGGAGACCCAGTACTTC
NA,NA,TRBV28,TRBJ2-4,CASSLGGPLAKNIQYF,TGTGCCAGCAGTCTTGGGGGACCTCTAGCCAAAAACATTCAGTACTTC
NA,NA,TRBV7-9,TRBJ2-3,CASSLNTQYF,TGTGCCAGCAGCCTCAACACGCAGTATTTT
TRBD1,NA,TRBV14,TRBJ1-2,CASSLGQGGGYTF,TGTGCCAGCAGCCTGGGACAGGGGGGTGGCTACACCTTC
NA,NA,TRBV7-9,TRBJ2-3,CASSLRGGRVTQYF,TGTGCCAGCAGCCTTAGGGGTGGGAGAGTTACGCAGTATTTT
TRBD1,once,TRBV28,TRBJ1-1,CASSFGQGTEAFF,TGTGCCAGCAGTTTCGGACAGGGGACTGAAGCTTTCTTT
NA,NA,TRBV19,TRBJ2-6,CASTPGPGAYSGANVLTF,TGTGCCAGTACCCCGGGGCCAGGGGCCTACTCTGGGGCCAACGTCCTGACTTTC
NA,NA,TRBV11-2,TRBJ1-4,CASSRGGTRSNEKLFF,TGTGCCAGCAGCCGGGGGGGGACACGGAGTAATGAAAAACTGTTTTTT
NA,NA,TRBV10-1,TRBJ2-2,CASSESTGATGELFF,TGCGCCAGCAGTGAGTCGACGGGGGCAACCGGGGAGCTGTTTTTT
TRBD1,NA,TRBV6-5,TRBJ2-7,CASSWGGNTGGEQYF,TGTGCCAGCAGTTGGGGTGGGAACACAGGGGGCGAGCAGTACTTC
TRBD1,few,TRBV28,TRBJ1-6,CASTRTGGDSPLHF,TGTGCCAGCACCCGGACAGGGGGCGATTCACCCCTCCACTTT
NA,NA,TRBV11-2,TRBJ2-3,CASSSRTTSTDTQYF,TGTGCCAGCAGCTCCCGGACTACTTCCACAGATACGCAGTATTTT
TRBD2,NA,TRBV7-8,TRBJ2-5,CASSSGLAGGETQYF,TGTGCCAGCAGCTCGGGACTAGCGGGAGGCGAGACCCAGTACTTC
TRBD1,NA,TRBV9,TRBJ1-6,CASSPRQGQNSPLHF,TGTGCCAGCAGCCCCAGACAGGGGCAGAATTCACCCCTCCACTTT
NA,NA,TRBV6-5,TRBJ1-1,CASSYGGATEAFF,TGTGCCAGCAGTTACGGGGGGGCCACTGAAGCTTTCTTT
TRBD1,NA,TRBV5-4,TRBJ2-2,CASSPRTGGTGELFF,TGTGCCAGCAGCCCTCGGACAGGGGGCACCGGGGAGCTGTTTTTT
NA,few,TRBV5-1,TRBJ1-1,CATQEGTGLSNTEAFF,TGCGCCACCCAAGAGGGTACAGGACTCTCGAACACTGAAGCTTTCTTT
NA,NA,TRBV10-2,TRBJ1-3,CASSEPGRGNTIYF,TGCGCCAGCAGTGAGCCGGGCAGGGGAAACACCATATATTTT
NA,NA,TRBV6-1,TRBJ2-7,CASKLLATTYEQYF,TGTGCCAGCAAGCTCCTAGCGACTACCTACGAGCAGTACTTC
NA,NA,TRBV2,TRBJ2-1,CASTTTSWSYNEQFF,TGTGCCAGCACCACCACTAGCTGGTCCTACAATGAGCAGTTCTTC
TRBD1,NA,TRBV11-1,TRBJ1-1,CASSLPLTTGARTEAFF,TGTGCCAGCAGCTTACCATTAACGACAGGGGCCCGCACTGAAGCTTTCTTT
TRBD1,NA,TRBV19,TRBJ2-1,CASSIPLTGTLNEQFF,TGTGCCAGTAGTATCCCGCTGACAGGGACGCTCAATGAGCAGTTCTTC
NA,NA,TRBV7-8,TRBJ2-7,CASSLTSYEQYF,TGTGCCAGCAGTCTAACCTCCTACGAGCAGTACTTC
NA,NA,TRBV5-1,TRBJ2-7,CASSLGYEQYF,TGCGCCAGCAGCTTGGGGTACGAGCAGTACTTC